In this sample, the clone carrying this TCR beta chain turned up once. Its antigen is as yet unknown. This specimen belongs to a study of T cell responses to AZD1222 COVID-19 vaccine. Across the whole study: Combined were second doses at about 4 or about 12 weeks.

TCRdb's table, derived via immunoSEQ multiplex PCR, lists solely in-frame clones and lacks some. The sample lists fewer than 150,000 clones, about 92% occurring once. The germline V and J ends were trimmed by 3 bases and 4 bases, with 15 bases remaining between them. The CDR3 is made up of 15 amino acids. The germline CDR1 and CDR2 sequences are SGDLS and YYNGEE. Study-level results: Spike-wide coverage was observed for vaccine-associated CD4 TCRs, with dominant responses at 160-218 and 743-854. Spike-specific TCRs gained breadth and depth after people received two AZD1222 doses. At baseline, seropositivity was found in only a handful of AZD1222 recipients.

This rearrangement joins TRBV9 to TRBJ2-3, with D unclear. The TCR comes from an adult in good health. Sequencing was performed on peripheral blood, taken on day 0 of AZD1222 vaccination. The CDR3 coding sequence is TGTGCCAGCAGCGGTGGTGGTAGTATATCAGATACGCAGTATTTT. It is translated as CASSGGGSISDTQYF.